This T cell receptor beta chain was observed in a study of radiation and T cells in renal cell carcinoma. Study-wide context: Nephrectomy followed 15 Gy stereotactic body radiation by 4 weeks. The study, taken as a whole, reports: In blood, top tumor clones expanded by 2 weeks, shrinking by 4. Baseline intratumoral clonotype presence is unknown without pretreatment biopsies.

With respect to this clone: What it binds is unknown.

Produced via immunoSEQ multiplex PCR; TCRdb's table is partial and in-frame only. The sample gives about 120,000 clones, 80% to 90% of which show up once; over 1.5% is in the top ten. As to time point: blood 2 weeks post-SBRT. Treatment noted: 15 Gy SBRT to primary tumor, nephrectomy 4 weeks later. Serial blood draws occurred at baseline and 2 and 4 weeks post-SBRT. This TCR came from a woman aged 55-70 years with renal cell carcinoma. The material was blood, obtained from a patient whose treatment included radiotherapy and nephrectomy.

The CDR3 coding sequence is TGTGCCAGCAGCCCCGGGACAGGTGATGGCTACACCTTC. This encodes CASSPGTGDGYTF. The chain combines TRBV5-4 with TRBJ1-2; the match to TRBD1 covers 8 bases. The CDR3 contains 13 residues. Per the germline V gene, CDR1 is SGHNT and CDR2 is YYREEE (reference sequence). J was trimmed by 6 bases and V by 4 bases; bases with no gene match: 5.